These 24 T cell receptor beta chains share one sample of origin, sequenced in a study of blood T cell repertoires in COVID-19. Assay: immunoSEQ multiplex PCR; the TCRdb copy retains only in-frame clones and omits some. The data contain approximately 290,000 clones, just under 90% of them singletons. Specimen: peripheral blood. These receptor sequences come from a woman aged 25 to 39 with COVID-19, enrolled during active disease.

This chain connects TRBV11-2 to TRBJ2-7; tentatively, D is TRBD2 (7 bases). The CDR3 has 16 amino acids. V lost 1 base and J 3 bases, leaving 16 bases between the germline ends. Germline assignment: CDR1 SGHAT and CDR2 FQNNGV. The CDR3 region has the DNA TGTGCCAGCAGCTTAGGTTGGGGGGGCGGACACTACGAGCAGTACTTC. This encodes CASSLGWGGGHYEQYF.

The chain uses TRBV28 and TRBJ2-6; possibly TRBD2 for D (7 bases). Germline loops: CDR1 MDHEN, CDR2 SYDVKM. V lost 6 bases and J 2 bases, leaving 11 bases between the germline ends. CDR3 length: 15 residues. CDR3 DNA: TGTGCCAGCAGCCTGGGGGGGCCTGGGGCCAACGTCCTGACTTTC. Translating gives CASSLGGPGANVLTF.

This chain links TRBV5-1 with TRBJ1-1; the D gene is possibly TRBD1 (6 bases). This CDR3 region has 14 residues. The V end was cut by 7 bases, the J end by 3 bases, with 16 bases between. The germline gives CDR1 SGHRS, CDR2 YFSETQ. In DNA, the CDR3 is TGCGCCAGCCAGGGGCTGGTAGGTGACACTGAAGCTTTCTTT. This encodes CASQGLVGDTEAFF. Variable domain in full (rest from reference TRBV5-1 and TRBJ1-1): KAGVTQTPRYLIKTRGQQVTLSCSPISGHRSVSWYQQTPGQGLQFLFEYFSETQRNKGNFPGRFSGRQFSNSRSEMNVSTLELGDSALYLCASQGLVGDTEAFFGQGTRLTVV.

The chain joins TRBV5-1 to TRBJ2-2; no definite D call. The CDR3 spans 17 residues. CDR1 and CDR2 from the germline V gene are SGHRS and YFSETQ. V was trimmed by 5 bases and J by 1 base, leaving 18 bases between them. The CDR3 nucleotides read TGCGCCAGCAGTACACCCTTCCAGGTACAGAACACCGGGGAGCTGTTTTTT. Protein sequence: CASSTPFQVQNTGELFF.

This clone was detected only once. The chain links TRBV6-2 or TRBV6-3 to TRBJ2-5; 8 bases fit TRBD2. Germline values: CDR1 MNHEY, CDR2 SVGEGT. J lost 5 bases, V lost 5 bases, and 7 bases had no gene match. This CDR3 contains 14 residues. CDR3 in amino acids: CASSPGLVAETQYF. CDR3 DNA sequence: TGTGCCAGCAGTCCGGGACTAGTGGCGGAGACCCAGTACTTC.

V usage is TRBV7-2 and J usage is TRBJ1-2; 7 nucleotides line up with TRBD1. Germline V gene lookup returns CDR1 SGHTA and CDR2 FQGNSA. V dropped 5 bases and J dropped 4; count of bases not matched to a gene: 7. The CDR3 extends over 14 amino acids. DNA for the CDR3: TGTGCCAGCAGCCCAGTGGCAGGGGGCTATGGCTACACCTTC. Residues: CASSPVAGGYGYTF.

V and J are TRBV20-1 and TRBJ1-2, with a possible D match to TRBD1 (5 bases). The CDR3 spans 13 residues. Germline CDR1 reads DFQATT; CDR2 reads SNEGSKA (reference sequence). The V and J ends lost 3 bases and 5 bases respectively, with 13 bases between them. Here the CDR3 DNA reads TGCAGTGCTAGTGGGGCAGGGAAATATGGCTACACCTTC. Translated, it gives CSASGAGKYGYTF.

Turning to this clone: In the same sample, other DNA sequences code for this CDR3. This sequence joins TRBV11-2 and TRBJ2-7; maybe TRBD1 (5 bases). Trimming shortened V by 3 bases and J by 2 bases, and 11 bases separated the two germline ends. CDR1 is SGHAT and CDR2 is FQNNGV in the germline V gene. This CDR3 contains 14 residues. Here the CDR3 DNA reads TGTGCCAGCAGCTTGGCAGGGCCCACCTACGAGCAGTACTTC. Residues: CASSLAGPTYEQYF. Looking up the rest from reference TRBV11-2 and TRBJ2-7 gives the full variable domain: EAGVAQSPRYKIIEKRQSVAFWCNPISGHATLYWYQQILGQGPKLLIQFQNNGVVDDSQLPKDRFSAERLKGVDSTLKIQPAKLEDSAVYLCASSLAGPTYEQYFGPGTRLTVT.

This chain connects TRBV7-9 to TRBJ2-1; unclear D gene. Trimming pared 1 base from V and 6 bases from J, leaving 13 bases between. Germline V gene lookup returns CDR1 SEHNR and CDR2 FQNEAQ (reference sequence). This CDR3 region has 15 residues. The CDR3 nucleotides are TGTGCCAGCAGCTTAGAGGTAGGCCCGGGCAATGAGCAGTTCTTC. It yields the protein CASSLEVGPGNEQFF.

This chain joins TRBV5-4 and TRBJ1-2, with TRBD1 as a possible D gene (5 bases). There are 15 residues in the CDR3. Trimming left V 4 bases short and J 3 bases short, with 16 bases between. Germline CDR1 reads SGHNT; CDR2 reads YYREEE (reference sequence). In nucleotides, the CDR3 is TGTGCCAGCAGCCCTCAGAGTCAGGGCTACTATGGCTACACCTTC. It specifies CASSPQSQGYYGYTF.

The chain employs TRBV5-4 and TRBJ2-2, with D maybe TRBD2 (5 bases). The CDR3 runs to 15 residues. The V end was cut by 4 bases, the J end by 0 bases, with 10 bases between. CDR1 SGHNT and CDR2 YYREEE come from the germline V gene (reference sequence). The CDR3 sequence: CASSGDYANTGELFF. The CDR3 DNA follows: TGTGCCAGCAGCGGAGACTACGCGAACACCGGGGAGCTGTTTTTT.

The gene calls are TRBV28 and TRBJ1-5, with D hard to call. Germline values: CDR1 MDHEN, CDR2 SYDVKM. CDR3 length: 13 residues. Trimming removed 2 bases from V and 6 bases from J, with 8 bases in between. CDR3: CASSLSWSQPQHF. The CDR3 DNA is TGTGCCAGCAGTTTAAGTTGGAGTCAGCCCCAGCATTTT.

CDR3 region: CASSTDSFTQYF. CDR3 nucleotides: TGTGCCAGCAGTACAGACAGTTTTACGCAGTATTTT. V usage is TRBV2 and J usage is TRBJ2-3; D is perhaps TRBD1 (5 bases). CDR3 length equals 12 residues. CDR1 is SNHLY and CDR2 is FYNNEI in the germline V gene. Trimming left V 5 bases short and J 8 bases short, with 11 bases between.

The genes are TRBV11-3 and TRBJ2-2; the D gene is possibly TRBD2 (5 bases). V was cut by 2 bases and J by 6 bases, with 7 bases left in between. This CDR3 has 13 residues. CDR1 and CDR2 from the germline V gene are SGHNT and YENEEA. The CDR3 region has the DNA TGTGCCAGCAGCTTACGAGGGTCCGGGGAGCTGTTTTTT. It codes for CASSLRGSGELFF.

This clone was seen a single time. This rearrangement joins TRBV7-2 to TRBJ2-3; D is possibly TRBD2 (6 bases). V was clipped by 1 base and J by 2 bases, with 7 bases between them. The germline V gene has CDR1 SGHTA and CDR2 FQGNSA. This CDR3 comprises 14 residues. CDR3 DNA: TGTGCCAGCAGCTTAGTGGGACTCACAGATACGCAGTATTTT. This translates into CASSLVGLTDTQYF.

The chain couples TRBV3-1 (or the pseudogene TRBV3-2) to TRBJ1-5, with D maybe TRBD1 (5 bases). The germline V and J ends were trimmed by 4 bases and 2 bases, with 15 bases remaining between them. Germline lookup yields CDR1 LGHDT and CDR2 YNNKEL (reference sequence). The CDR3 length is 16 residues. CDR3 in amino acids: CASSPYRGSGNQPQHF. The CDR3 nucleotides are TGTGCCAGCAGCCCCTACCGGGGGTCCGGCAATCAGCCCCAGCATTTT.

The chain employs TRBV5-5 and TRBJ2-5; possibly TRBD1 for D (5 bases). The CDR3 extends over 15 amino acids. Deletions cut 2 bases from V and 0 bases from J, with 11 bases between. Germline lookup yields CDR1 SGHKS and CDR2 YYEKEE (reference sequence). CDR3 sequence: CASSFLPGNQETQYF. CDR3 sequence (DNA): TGTGCCAGCAGCTTCCTCCCAGGGAACCAAGAGACCCAGTACTTC.

The chain recombines TRBV5-1 with TRBJ2-1; TRBD2 matches at 9 bases. Germline values: CDR1 SGHRS, CDR2 YFSETQ. V lost 7 bases to trimming and J lost 8 bases; unmatched junction nucleotides: 13. The CDR3 length is 15 residues. CDR3 sequence reads: CASQLYSGGPDEQFF. CDR3 sequence (DNA): TGCGCCAGCCAGCTCTATAGCGGGGGCCCTGATGAGCAGTTCTTC.

The chain is built from TRBV5-6 and TRBJ2-1, with D tentatively TRBD2 (5 bases). Germline CDR1 SGHDT, CDR2 YYEEEE. Trimming took off 3 bases at V and 0 bases at J, with 13 bases between the two ends. The CDR3 is made up of 16 amino acids. As DNA, the CDR3 is TGTGCCAGCAGCTCCCGGACTCAAATCTCCTACAATGAGCAGTTCTTC. Translated: CASSSRTQISYNEQFF.

This clone appeared once. The rearrangement uses TRBV4-1 and TRBJ2-3; 11 nucleotides agree with TRBD2. CDR1 is MGHRA, CDR2 YSYEKL, per germline. The trim removed 1 base at V and 0 bases at J, leaving 6 bases unmatched. This CDR3 is 18 amino acids long. The DNA for the CDR3 is TGCGCCAGCAGCCAAGTCCGACTAGCGGGGACTAGCACAGATACGCAGTATTTT. Its protein is CASSQVRLAGTSTDTQYF.

The chain carries TRBV11-2 and TRBJ1-2, with 12 bases fitting TRBD1. V shed 2 bases, J shed 8 bases, and the junction held 6 bases outside the gene matches. This CDR3 comprises 15 residues. Germline V gene lookup returns CDR1 SGHAT and CDR2 FQNNGV. CDR3 loop: CASSLNTGTGGGYTF. The CDR3 coding sequence is TGTGCCAGCAGCTTAAATACCGGGACAGGGGGCGGCTACACCTTC.

V is TRBV5-1 and J is TRBJ2-1, with TRBD2 matching over 10 bases. J lost 4 bases, V lost 4 bases, and 5 bases had no gene match. The CDR3 contains 15 residues. Germline CDR1 is SGHRS and CDR2 is YFSETQ. The CDR3 loop is CASSTLAGAYNEQFF. For the CDR3, the DNA is TGCGCCAGCAGCACGCTAGCGGGGGCTTACAATGAGCAGTTCTTC.

This chain links TRBV7-8 with TRBJ1-5; D perhaps matches TRBD1 (5 bases). The germline gives CDR1 SGHVS, CDR2 FQNEAQ. V was cut by 2 bases and J by 5 bases, with 16 bases left in between. This CDR3 is built from 16 residues. The CDR3 bases are TGTGCCAGCAGCTTACTCGGGGGGGGGTCCGATCAGCCCCAGCATTTT. Protein: CASSLLGGGSDQPQHF.

The rearrangement joins TRBV19 to TRBJ1-2, with D possibly matching TRBD1 (5 bases). Germline assignment: CDR1 LNHDA and CDR2 SQIVND (reference sequence). Deletions cut 5 bases from V and 6 bases from J, with 19 bases between. The CDR3 consists of 15 residues. CDR3 DNA sequence: TGTGCCAGTAGTCCCTACCCCGACAGTCCCGATGGCTACACCTTC. Its translation: CASSPYPDSPDGYTF.